Below are 20 T cell receptor beta chains sequenced from a single sample in a study of vaccination and CD4 T cells after COVID-19. Sequence data for DNA of cultured CD4+ T cells were generated by the Oncomine TCR Beta short-read assay. TCRdb fed the PCR reads into MiXCR, producing one record per CDR3 protein. In the table there are just over 20,000 distinct CDR3 sequences, about 52% of which are singletons. Treatment in this sample: approximately nine-day PBMC culture with coronavirus spike peptide pools or control peptides (ViraFEST assay). Their recognized antigens are unknown. The specimen was CD4+ T cells from blood, cultured in vitro. These receptors originate from a human donor who had recovered from COVID-19.

This clonotype was detected only a few times. The chain couples TRBV20-1 to TRBJ1-2; TRBD1 might be the D (5 bases). CDR1 DFQATT and CDR2 SNEGSKA come from the germline V gene (reference sequence). The CDR3 has 12 residues. Trimming shortened V by 2 bases and J by 5 bases, and 9 bases separated the two germline ends. The CDR3 region has the DNA TGCAGTGCTAGACCGAAGGGGTATGGCTACACCTTC. Protein sequence: CSARPKGYGYTF.

Concerning this clonotype: At one end the junction does not follow the germline gene, possibly because of a read error. The chain joins TRBV5-1 to TRBJ2-1; 8 positions match TRBD2. CDR3 length: 13 amino acids. Germline V gene lookup returns CDR1 SGHRS and CDR2 YFSETQ. DNA for the CDR3: TGCGCCAGCAGCTTGGAAGCCGGGACTAGGCGGGTCTTC. Encoded protein: CASSLEAGTRRVF.

The chain carries TRBV10-1 and TRBJ2-3, with 13 bases identical to TRBD2. Per the germline V gene, CDR1 is WNHNN and CDR2 is SYGVQD (reference sequence). Germline trimming cut 6 bases from V and 3 bases from J; bases unmatched to any gene: 12. The CDR3 consists of 18 residues. The CDR3 DNA reads as TGCGCCAGCAGGCCGGGACTAGCGGGACGGGAGGGGACAGATACGCAGTATTTT. Its translation: CASRPGLAGREGTDTQYF.

The rearrangement links TRBV20-1 to TRBJ2-1, with unresolved D. The germline CDR1 and CDR2 sequences are DFQATT and SNEGSKA (reference sequence). The CDR3 is 14 amino acids. With 2 bases removed from V and 10 bases from J, the gap between germline ends came to 18 bases. The CDR3 bases are TGCAGTGCTAGAATCCGAGCCGGGTCGGCCGAGCAGTTCTTC. It codes for CSARIRAGSAEQFF.

This clonotype was counted a few times. The chain employs TRBV11-3 and TRBJ2-7; D ambiguous. Looked up from germline, CDR1 is SGHNT and CDR2 is YENEEA. Trimming cost V 4 bases and J 4 bases, with 11 bases left between them. This CDR3 has 13 residues. CDR3 sequence: CASSSPREYEQYF. The CDR3 DNA reads TGTGCCAGCAGCTCCCCGCGAGAGTACGAGCAGTACTTC.

J is TRBJ2-1 and V is TRBV7-6, with D maybe TRBD2 (5 bases). V was cut by 5 bases and J by 0 bases, with 17 bases left in between. The germline V gene encodes CDR1 SGHVS and CDR2 FNYEAQ. The CDR3 runs to 17 residues. The CDR3 loop is CASSPILDFPSYNEQFF. The CDR3 DNA is TGTGCCAGCAGCCCCATACTAGACTTTCCCTCCTACAATGAGCAGTTCTTC.

The J gene is TRBJ1-4, the V gene TRBV28; TRBD1 might be the D (6 bases). Trimming pared 2 bases from V and 13 bases from J, leaving 14 bases between. The length of the CDR3 is 13 residues. CDR1 and CDR2 (germline): MDHEN, SYDVKM. This CDR3 reads CASSLGGAVSLFF. CDR3 bases: TGTGCCAGCAGTTTAGGGGGGGCGGTGTCACTGTTTTTT.

The V gene is TRBV5-1, the J gene TRBJ1-5, with a weak D call TRBD1 (5 bases). With 3 bases removed from V and 4 bases from J, the gap between germline ends came to 8 bases. The germline V gene has CDR1 SGHRS and CDR2 YFSETQ. This CDR3 contains 13 residues. In nucleotides, the CDR3 is TGCGCCAGCAGCTGGGACGGAAATCAGCCCCAGCATTTT. It codes for CASSWDGNQPQHF. The entire variable domain, with the rest obtained from reference TRBV5-1 and TRBJ1-5, is as follows: KAGVTQTPRYLIKTRGQQVTLSCSPISGHRSVSWYQQTPGQGLQFLFEYFSETQRNKGNFPGRFSGRQFSNSRSEMNVSTLELGDSALYLCASSWDGNQPQHFGDGTRLSIL.

The chain joins TRBV19 to TRBJ1-2, with TRBD1 as a possible D gene (6 bases). The length of the CDR3 is 14 residues. Germline CDR1 and CDR2: LNHDA and SQIVND (reference sequence). With 7 bases removed from V and 0 bases from J, the gap between germline ends came to 12 bases. Written as DNA, the CDR3 is TGTGCCAGTACTATGGGGGCAGCTAACTATGGCTACACCTTC. Its protein is CASTMGAANYGYTF.

A note on this clonotype: Germline and junction disagree at one end, which may indicate a read error. CDR3 sequence reads: CATSSSGSGSHNEQFF. In DNA, the CDR3 is TGTGCCACCAGTTCGAGCGGGAGTGGCTCCCACAATGAGCAGTTCTTC. This sequence joins TRBV24-1 and TRBJ2-1; TRBD2 matches 8 bases. The CDR3 has 16 amino acids. Germline loops: CDR1 KGHDR, CDR2 SFDVKD.

The rearrangement joins TRBV18 to TRBJ2-5; D is unclear. CDR1 KGHSH and CDR2 LQKENI come from the germline V gene. Trimming took 3 bases from V and 2 from J, leaving 13 bases between them. The CDR3 consists of 15 residues. The chain's CDR3 is CASSPSTRNQETQYF. The CDR3 nucleotides are TGTGCCAGCTCACCTTCTACGCGGAATCAAGAGACCCAGTACTTC.

The chain uses TRBV11-3 and TRBJ2-7; D perhaps matches TRBD2 (5 bases). Looked up from germline, CDR1 is SGHNT and CDR2 is YENEEA. The V end lost 8 bases, the J end lost 0 bases, and 11 bases lay between the germline ends. This CDR3 is built from 13 residues. This CDR3 reads CASSQGSSYEQYF. CDR3 sequence (DNA): TGTGCCAGCTCCCAAGGGAGCTCCTACGAGCAGTACTTC.

In its sample, this clonotype was seen a few times. The chain has TRBV19 and TRBJ1-5; D call uncertain. The CDR3 is 12 residues long. Looked up from germline, CDR1 is LNHDA and CDR2 is SQIVND (reference sequence). Trimming took off 5 bases at V and 5 bases at J, with 7 bases between the two ends. The CDR3 protein is CASSLVHQPQHF. As DNA, the CDR3 is TGTGCCAGTAGTCTAGTACATCAGCCCCAGCATTTT.

The chain combines TRBV20-1 with TRBJ1-1; 12 positions agree with TRBD1. V shed 5 bases and J 6 bases; nucleotides not matched to a gene: 7. The CDR3 has 14 amino acids. Looked up from germline, CDR1 is DFQATT and CDR2 is SNEGSKA (reference sequence). CDR3 protein: CSAGGTGGGPEAFF. The CDR3 coding sequence is TGCAGTGCTGGGGGGACAGGGGGCGGCCCTGAAGCTTTCTTT.

The DNA for the CDR3 is TGTGCCAGTAAACGGGCAGGGGGCACCGGGGAGCTGTTTTTT. Translating it yields CASKRAGGTGELFF. The chain is built from TRBV19 and TRBJ2-2; 7 nucleotides match TRBD1. Germline V lookup: CDR1 LNHDA, CDR2 SQIVND (reference sequence). There are 14 residues in the CDR3. After removal of 7 bases from V and 4 bases from J, the junction contained 6 bases not matched to a gene.

The chain has TRBV2 and TRBJ1-1; tentatively, D is TRBD1 (6 bases). The CDR3 runs 13 residues. The ends were cut back, 6 bases at V and 7 bases at J, with 15 bases in the middle. Per the germline V gene, CDR1 is SNHLY and CDR2 is FYNNEI. CDR3 DNA: TGTGCCAGCAGCGTACAGGGAGGAGGTGAAGCTTTCTTT. Translation: CASSVQGGGEAFF.

Written as DNA, the CDR3 is TGTGCCAGCAGCACCGAGGCGGCGGAAATGAACACTGAAGCTTTCTTT. Encoded protein: CASSTEAAEMNTEAFF. The rearrangement uses TRBV7-2 and TRBJ1-1; D is unresolved. This CDR3 has 16 residues. Germline V gives CDR1 SGHTA, CDR2 FQGNSA. The V end lost 5 bases, the J end lost 0 bases, and 16 bases lay between the germline ends.

This chain connects TRBV28 to TRBJ2-7, with 10 bases fitting TRBD1. V trimming: 4 bases; J trimming: 4 bases; junction bases outside the gene matches: 7. The germline CDR1 and CDR2 sequences are MDHEN and SYDVKM. This CDR3 region has 15 residues. The CDR3 here is CASSSPGQGLYEQYF. The CDR3 DNA is TGTGCCAGCAGTTCACCGGGACAGGGGTTGTACGAGCAGTACTTC.

The chain has TRBV10-1 and TRBJ1-3; D perhaps matches TRBD1 (6 bases). The V gene's germline CDR1 is WNHNN and CDR2 SYGVQD (reference sequence). The CDR3 contains 17 residues. Trimming cost V 11 bases and J 4 bases, with 27 bases left between them. The CDR3 loop is CACRTQNIRDTGNTIYF. The CDR3 nucleotides read TGCGCCTGCCGAACCCAGAATATCCGGGACACCGGAAACACCATATATTTT.

The J gene is TRBJ1-1, the V gene TRBV11-3, with D unresolved. Between the trimmed V and J ends, which lost 6 bases and 3 bases, there was a span of 17 bases. CDR1 SGHNT and CDR2 YENEEA come from the germline V gene. The CDR3 consists of 15 residues. CDR3 protein: CASRYGPPSDTEAFF. For the CDR3, the DNA is TGTGCCAGCAGGTATGGGCCCCCCTCGGACACTGAAGCTTTCTTT.